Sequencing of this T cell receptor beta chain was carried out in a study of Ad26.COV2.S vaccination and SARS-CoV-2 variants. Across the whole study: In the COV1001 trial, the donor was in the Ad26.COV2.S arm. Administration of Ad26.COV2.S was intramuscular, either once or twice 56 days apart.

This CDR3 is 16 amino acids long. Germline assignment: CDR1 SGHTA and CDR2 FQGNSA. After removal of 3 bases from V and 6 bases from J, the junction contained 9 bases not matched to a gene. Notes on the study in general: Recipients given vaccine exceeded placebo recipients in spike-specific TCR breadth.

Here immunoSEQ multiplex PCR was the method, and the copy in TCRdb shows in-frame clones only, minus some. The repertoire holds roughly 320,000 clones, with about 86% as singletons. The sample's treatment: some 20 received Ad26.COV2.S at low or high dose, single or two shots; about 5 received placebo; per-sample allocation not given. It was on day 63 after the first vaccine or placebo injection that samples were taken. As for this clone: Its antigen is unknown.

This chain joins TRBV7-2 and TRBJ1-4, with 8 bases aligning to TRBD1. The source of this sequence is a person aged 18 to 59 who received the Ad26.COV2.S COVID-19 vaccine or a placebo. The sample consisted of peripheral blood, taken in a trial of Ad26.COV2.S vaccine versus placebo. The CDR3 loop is CASSFDPTGADEKLFF. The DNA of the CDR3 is TGTGCCAGCAGCTTTGACCCGACAGGGGCGGATGAAAAACTGTTTTTT.